These T cell receptor beta chains were read from a single sample in a study of blood T cell repertoires in COVID-19. Method: immunoSEQ multiplex PCR; TCRdb's copy keeps in-frame clones and lacks some. The sample yields 140,000 to 150,000 clones, around 90% seen once. Sequencing was performed on PBMCs or T cells enriched from blood (not recorded which). Receptor source: a woman in her thirties or forties who had been exposed to COVID-19. Each CDR3 is given with its conserved first and last residue. The D gene is left open where the match is weak. Not all rows give a size; the values are once, few, many and, for expanded clones, a class.

V	D	size	J	DNA	CDR3
TRBV3-1/TRBV3-2	.	.	TRBJ1-6	TGTGCCAGCAGCCAAGGAATCGGGTTAAGGACACCCCTCCACTTT	CASSQGIGLRTPLHF
TRBV5-1	TRBD1	.	TRBJ2-1	TGCGCCAGCAGCGGAGGGACAGGTGCCACCTACAATGAGCAGTTCTTC	CASSGGTGATYNEQFF
TRBV29-1	TRBD2	.	TRBJ2-3	TGCAGCGCTCACCTAGCGGTAGGCGCAGATACGCAGTATTTT	CSAHLAVGADTQYF
TRBV6-5	TRBD1	.	TRBJ2-5	TGTGCCAGCAGCCGAGGGGGCGGGGAGACCCAGTACTTC	CASSRGGGETQYF
TRBV10-3	.	.	TRBJ2-2	TGTGCCATCAGTGCCAGGAAGGACACCGGGGAGCTGTTTTTT	CAISARKDTGELFF
TRBV28	TRBD1	.	TRBJ1-2	TGTGCCAGCAGCAGACCGGGACAGGGCGTCTATGGCTACACCTTC	CASSRPGQGVYGYTF
TRBV4-1	.	.	TRBJ1-1	TGCGCCAGCAGCCAAGGATGGGGGGGCTTGAACACTGAAGCTTTCTTT	CASSQGWGGLNTEAFF
TRBV9	.	.	TRBJ2-3	TGTGCCAGCAGCGTAGCTACTACCTCCACAGATACGCAGTATTTT	CASSVATTSTDTQYF
TRBV7-9	TRBD2	.	TRBJ2-1	TGTGCCAGCAGCCTGACTAGCGGAGGGGAGAATGAGCAGTTCTTC	CASSLTSGGENEQFF
TRBV19	.	.	TRBJ1-1	TGTGCCAGTACCGCATGGGCAGACGCTAACACTGAAGCTTTCTTT	CASTAWADANTEAFF
TRBV2	.	once	TRBJ1-6	TGTGCCAGCAGTGCTTCCGGAGGGTCTTCACCCCTCCACTTT	CASSASGGSSPLHF
TRBV6-1	TRBD1	.	TRBJ2-4	TGTGCCAGCAGTGAAGCGACAGGGACCAAAAACATTCAGTACTTC	CASSEATGTKNIQYF
TRBV29-1	TRBD2	.	TRBJ2-1	TGCAGCGTTGTTGGGGCCGGGGGGACCTACTCCTACAATGAGCAGTTCTTC	CSVVGAGGTYSYNEQFF
TRBV7-9	TRBD1	.	TRBJ1-2	TGTGCCAGCAGCCGGGGACAGATCTATGGCTACACCTTC	CASSRGQIYGYTF
TRBV28	TRBD1	.	TRBJ1-2	TGTGCCAGCAGTTTCGGACAGGGTGGCCACACCTTC	CASSFGQGGHTF
TRBV5-1	.	.	TRBJ1-2	TGCGCCAGCAGCTTTAGCGGGACCGCTAACTATGGCTACACCTTC	CASSFSGTANYGYTF
TRBV6-1	.	.	TRBJ2-2	TGTGCCAGCAGTGAAGCGGCTGCGAACACCGGGGAGCTGTTTTTT	CASSEAAANTGELFF
TRBV6-5	.	.	TRBJ1-2	TGTGCCAGCAGTTATGAGGCAGGGATGGATGGCTACACCTTC	CASSYEAGMDGYTF
TRBV6-1	.	few	TRBJ2-3	TGTGCCAGCAGTGAAGCCGCCAGGGGCGCCACAGATACGCAGTATTTT	CASSEAARGATDTQYF
TRBV5-8	.	.	TRBJ1-2	TGTGCCAGCAGCTTGGAAGCGGGGAGAAATGGCTACACCTTC	CASSLEAGRNGYTF
TRBV3-1/TRBV3-2	TRBD2	.	TRBJ2-1	TGTGCCAGCAGCCAGTTCTCTAGCGGGGGCAATGAGCAGTTCTTC	CASSQFSSGGNEQFF
TRBV2	.	.	TRBJ1-1	TGTGCCAGCAGGGCCCGGGGTACTGAAGCTTTCTTT	CASRARGTEAFF